This TCR beta chain was recovered during a study of blood T cell repertoires in COVID-19. Study-level background: Whether acute or convalescent, the COVID-19 samples came from the United States, Italy and Spain. Sample material is recorded as cDNA or gDNA derived from T cells, B-cell-depleted T cells, or PBMCs.

The CDR3 is 15 residues long. Trimming cost V 1 base and J 0 bases, with 6 bases left between them. Germline CDR1 is MNHNS and CDR2 is SASEGT. Data came from immunoSEQ multiplex PCR; TCRdb stores just in-frame clones and leaves some out. The table has about 350,000 clones, around nine tenths seen once. Participants came from 20 to 25 US areas, aged about 18 to 95 years. The source is a woman aged 25 to 39 who had been exposed to COVID-19. Sequencing was carried out using PBMCs or T cells enriched from blood (not recorded which). The chain carries TRBV6-1 and TRBJ1-4; D unclear. As DNA, the CDR3 is TGTGCCAGCAGTGAAGTAGCGACAACTAATGAAAAACTGTTTTTT. It codes for CASSEVATTNEKLFF.